The 20 T cell receptor beta chains given below trace back to one sample, sequenced in a study of T cell responses to AZD1222 COVID-19 vaccine. Profiled with immunoSEQ multiplex PCR; TCRdb holds only in-frame clones, not every one. The sample includes 150,000 to 170,000 clones, roughly 90% of them seen just once. The input for sequencing was peripheral blood, taken on day 0 of AZD1222 vaccination. These receptor sequences come from an adult in good health.

The V and J genes are TRBV7-2 and TRBJ2-5, with D tentatively TRBD1 or TRBD2 (6 bases each). V lost 2 bases and J lost 5, with 15 bases in between. CDR3 length: 15 residues. CDR1 and CDR2 from the germline V gene are SGHTA and FQGNSA. The DNA of the CDR3 is TGTGCCAGCAGCTTACTCGGGGGCGGACCCGAGACCCAGTACTTC. Translated, it gives CASSLLGGGPETQYF.

This clone was counted once. V usage is TRBV5-1 and J usage is TRBJ2-7, with D possibly matching TRBD1 (5 bases). CDR1 is SGHRS, CDR2 YFSETQ, per germline. Trimming stripped 1 base from V and 2 bases from J, with 10 bases between. This CDR3 region has 14 residues. The CDR3 DNA follows: TGCGCCAGCAGCTTGACAGGCCAACCCTACGAGCAGTACTTC. Translating gives CASSLTGQPYEQYF.

This clone appeared once. This chain uses TRBV5-5 with TRBJ2-6, with D unresolved. Trimming took off 4 bases at V and 0 bases at J, with 8 bases between the two ends. Germline values: CDR1 SGHKS, CDR2 YYEKEE (reference sequence). This CDR3 is 15 amino acids long. The CDR3 loop reads CASSRRTSGANVLTF. As DNA, the CDR3 is TGTGCCAGCAGCCGCCGGACCTCTGGGGCCAACGTCCTGACTTTC.

The rearrangement joins TRBV12-5 to TRBJ1-2; the D gene is possibly TRBD1 (6 bases). The V gene's germline CDR1 is LGHNT and CDR2 FRNRAP. V was trimmed by 1 base and J by 5 bases, leaving 8 bases between them. This CDR3 has 13 residues. The CDR3 DNA is TGTGCTAGTGGTTTGGAGGGGGTTTATGGCTACACCTTC. This translates into CASGLEGVYGYTF.

This chain links TRBV29-1 with TRBJ1-1; D ambiguous. Germline CDR1 SQVTM, CDR2 ANQGSEA. The V end lost 0 bases, the J end lost 7 bases, and 6 bases lay between the germline ends. The CDR3 is 11 amino acids. The CDR3 DNA follows: TGCAGCGTTGAAGATGGTGGTGAAGCTTTCTTT. It yields the protein CSVEDGGEAFF.

This sequence joins TRBV12-5 and TRBJ1-2, with no clear D. This CDR3 has 16 amino acids. The germline V gene has CDR1 LGHNT and CDR2 FRNRAP. Trimming pared 6 bases from V and 7 bases from J, leaving 24 bases between. The CDR3 DNA reads TGTGCTAGTGGCACCCACTTGGGCCCGACCTATGGTGGCTACACCTTC. Translating gives CASGTHLGPTYGGYTF.

The chain couples TRBV14 to TRBJ1-2, with unresolved D. Germline CDR1 and CDR2: SGHDN and FVKESK. The CDR3 sequence is 15 residues long. V shed 5 bases and J shed 3 bases, with 16 bases lying between them. The CDR3 nucleotides are TGTGCCAGCAGCAGGGAGCGGAAAGGGTACTATGGCTACACCTTC. Amino acid sequence: CASSRERKGYYGYTF.

V gene TRBV11-3 combines with J gene TRBJ2-1; 12 bases fit TRBD2. This CDR3 comprises 16 residues. Germline CDR1 and CDR2: SGHNT and YENEEA. Trimming at V came to 5 bases and at J to 0 bases, leaving 2 bases not matched to a gene. Here the CDR3 DNA reads TGTGCCAGCAGCCCGACTAGCGGGGGCTCCTACAATGAGCAGTTCTTC. This sequence encodes CASSPTSGGSYNEQFF.

The rearrangement links TRBV6-6 to TRBJ1-1, with D tentatively TRBD1 (5 bases). The CDR3 extends over 12 amino acids. Trimming stripped 7 bases from V and 4 bases from J, with 10 bases between. Per germline, CDR1 MNHNY and CDR2 SVGAGI (reference sequence). The chain's CDR3 is CASTGGGTEAFF. DNA of the CDR3: TGTGCCAGCACGGGGGGAGGCACTGAAGCTTTCTTT.

The genes are TRBV19 and TRBJ1-3; 7 nucleotides match TRBD1. Trimming took 4 bases from V and 4 from J; bases not matched to a gene: 4. Germline V gene data show CDR1 as LNHDA and CDR2 as SQIVND (reference sequence). There are 14 residues in the CDR3. The CDR3 nucleotides are TGTGCCAGTAGTACCTCGGGACAGGGAAACACCATATATTTT. Translation: CASSTSGQGNTIYF.

The genes are TRBV19 and TRBJ1-5, with D unresolved. Germline CDR1 reads LNHDA; CDR2 reads SQIVND (reference sequence). Trimming removed 5 bases from V and 1 base from J, with 6 bases in between. This CDR3 is built from 13 residues. The CDR3 is CASSRGSNQPQHF. CDR3 bases: TGTGCCAGTAGTCGGGGAAGCAATCAGCCCCAGCATTTT.

This chain joins TRBV9 and TRBJ1-6; D may be TRBD1 (5 bases). Germline values: CDR1 SGDLS, CDR2 YYNGEE. V lost 3 bases and J lost 5, with 12 bases in between. The CDR3 extends over 15 amino acids. Written as DNA, the CDR3 is TGTGCCAGCAGCGAACGGGACGCCGATAATTCACCCCTCCACTTT. This gives the protein CASSERDADNSPLHF.

V and J are TRBV2 and TRBJ1-5; the D is unclear. From germline, CDR1 is SNHLY and CDR2 FYNNEI. The CDR3 length is 16 residues. V dropped 5 bases and J dropped 2 bases, with 16 bases sitting between them. The chain's CDR3 is CASSREGQSGNQPQHF. DNA of the CDR3: TGTGCCAGCAGTAGGGAGGGCCAGTCTGGCAATCAGCCCCAGCATTTT.

The chain recombines TRBV2 with TRBJ1-1, with 7 bases that match TRBD1. This CDR3 is 16 amino acids long. Germline V gene sequence: CDR1 SNHLY, CDR2 FYNNEI. V shed 2 bases, J shed 4 bases, and the junction held 10 bases outside the gene matches. CDR3 nucleotides: TGTGCCAGCAGTGAATGGGCAGGGGGTAAGGTCACTGAAGCTTTCTTT. This sequence encodes CASSEWAGGKVTEAFF.

The V call is TRBV7-2, the J call TRBJ2-7, with 9 positions matching TRBD1. There are 15 residues in the CDR3. Losses at the gene ends were 4 bases for V and 0 bases for J; bases not matched to a gene: 4. The germline V gene encodes CDR1 SGHTA and CDR2 FQGNSA. CDR3: CASSSVGQGSYEQYF. In nucleotides, the CDR3 is TGTGCCAGCAGCTCTGTGGGACAGGGCTCCTACGAGCAGTACTTC.

The chain carries TRBV6-5 and TRBJ2-1; 10 bases align to TRBD1. V lost 4 bases, J lost 6 bases, and 9 bases stayed unmatched. The V gene's germline CDR1 is MNHEY and CDR2 SVGAGI. This CDR3 comprises 16 residues. CDR3 loop: CASSSYHGTGVNEQFF. CDR3 coding DNA: TGTGCCAGCAGTTCCTACCACGGGACAGGGGTCAATGAGCAGTTCTTC.

The rearrangement joins TRBV3-1 (or the pseudogene TRBV3-2) to TRBJ1-1, with D unresolved. The CDR3 length is 13 residues. Per germline, CDR1 LGHDT and CDR2 YNNKEL (reference sequence). The ends were cut back, 1 base at V and 2 bases at J, with 5 bases in the middle. The CDR3 loop is CASSQVGNTEAFF. CDR3 nucleotide sequence: TGTGCCAGCAGCCAAGTGGGTAACACTGAAGCTTTCTTT.

J is TRBJ1-5 and V is TRBV3-1 (or the pseudogene TRBV3-2), with a tentative D call TRBD1 (5 bases). The length of the CDR3 is 19 residues. V shed 0 bases and J shed 4 bases, with 22 bases lying between them. CDR1 is LGHDT and CDR2 is YNNKEL in the germline V gene (reference sequence). The CDR3 is CASSQESINAGKENQPQHF. For the CDR3, the DNA is TGTGCCAGCAGCCAAGAGAGTATTAATGCAGGGAAGGAGAATCAGCCCCAGCATTTT.

This rearrangement joins TRBV3-1 (or the pseudogene TRBV3-2) to TRBJ1-1, with 7 bases fitting TRBD1. Germline values: CDR1 LGHDT, CDR2 YNNKEL (reference sequence). This CDR3 is 14 amino acids long. V was clipped by 3 bases and J by 4 bases; unmatched bases: 5. The CDR3 here is CASSQQGGITEAFF. In nucleotides, the CDR3 is TGTGCCAGCAGCCAGCAGGGGGGGATCACTGAAGCTTTCTTT.

The J gene is TRBJ2-7, the V gene TRBV7-2; D call uncertain. V lost 5 bases and J 3 bases, leaving 14 bases between the germline ends. The CDR3 has 14 amino acids. The V gene's germline CDR1 is SGHTA and CDR2 FQGNSA. The CDR3 DNA follows: TGTGCCAGCAGCCCGCCTAGTGCTTACTACGAGCAGTACTTC. Protein: CASSPPSAYYEQYF.